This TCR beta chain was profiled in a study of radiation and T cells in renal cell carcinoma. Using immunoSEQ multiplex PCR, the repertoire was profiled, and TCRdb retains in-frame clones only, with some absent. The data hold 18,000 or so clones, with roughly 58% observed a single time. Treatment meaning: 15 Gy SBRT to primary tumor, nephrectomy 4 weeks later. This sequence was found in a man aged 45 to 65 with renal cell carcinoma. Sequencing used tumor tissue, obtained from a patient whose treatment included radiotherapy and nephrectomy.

The CDR3 spells CSVEDPGQVVSEQFF. The CDR3 coding sequence is TGCAGCGTTGAAGATCCGGGACAGGTCGTTTCCGAGCAGTTCTTC. The chain employs TRBV29-1 and TRBJ2-1; TRBD1 matches at 8 bases. Germline CDR1 is SQVTM and CDR2 is ANQGSEA. J lost 10 bases, V lost 0 bases, and 11 bases had no gene match. This CDR3 is built from 15 residues.